This entry lists 4 T cell receptor beta chains sequenced from one sample in a study of regulatory T cells in long-lasting Graves disease. As to time point: newly diagnosed GD, antithyroid drugs for less than 3 months. Isolated PBMC RNA provided the starting material for the TCR library. Sequencing libraries for TCR beta were prepared with iRepertoire HTBI primers and Arm-PCR of CDR3 regions. MiXCR, applied by TCRdb to the multiplex PCR reads, yields one record per CDR3 protein. The sample lists roughly 420,000 distinct CDR3 sequences; 14% were seen once. Separately, the same data were catalogued under a study of T cells in Graves' hyperthyroidism and ophthalmopathy.

The input for sequencing was peripheral blood mononuclear cells (PBMCs), taken at new diagnosis, from a patient treated with antithyroid drugs. The receptors here all came from a woman aged 45-65 years with Graves disease.

This clonotype was counted ten times or more. V and J are TRBV5-1 and TRBJ2-7; 11 nucleotides agree with TRBD2. The germline V gene encodes CDR1 SGHRS and CDR2 YFSETQ. Trimming at V came to 4 bases and at J to 4 bases, leaving 4 bases not matched to a gene. CDR3 length: 14 residues. CDR3 loop: CASSTVAGGYEQYF. In nucleotides, the CDR3 is TGCGCCAGCAGCACAGTAGCGGGAGGGTACGAGCAGTACTTC.

This clonotype came up many times. The V and J genes are TRBV28 and TRBJ2-7, with 7 bases matching TRBD1. CDR1 and CDR2 from the germline V gene are MDHEN and SYDVKM. V lost 6 bases and J lost 2; bases outside the gene matches: 10. CDR3 length: 15 amino acids. CDR3 nucleotide sequence: TGTGCCAGCAGGTGGACAGGCCAACCCGCCTACGAGCAGTACTTC. Its protein product is CASRWTGQPAYEQYF.

This clonotype has a count of ten or more. At one boundary the junction diverges from the germline segment, which might be a read error. The gene calls are TRBV2 and TRBJ2-3; TRBD1 agrees at 7 bases. Germline values: CDR1 SNHLY, CDR2 FYNNEI. CDR3 length equals 15 residues. In DNA form, the CDR3 reads TGCGCCAGCAGCATCCGGGACAGAAGCACAGATACGCAGTATTTT. Translating gives CASSIRDRSTDTQYF.

Note on this clonotype: The junction differs from germline at one of its ends, possibly a read error. The chain is built from TRBV2 and TRBJ1-5; 7 positions match TRBD1. The CDR3 is 14 residues long. The germline V gene has CDR1 SNHLY and CDR2 FYNNEI. CDR3 in amino acids: CASTRGTDNRPQHF. For the CDR3, the DNA is TGTGCCAGCACCCGGGGGACAGACAATCGGCCCCAGCATTTT. Looking up the rest from reference TRBV2 and TRBJ1-5 gives the full variable domain: EPEVTQTPSHQVTQMGQEVILRCVPISNHLYFYWYRQILGQKVEFLVSFYNNEISEKSEIFDDQFSVERPDGSNFTLKIRSTKLEDSAMYFCASTRGTDNRPQHFGDGTRLSIL.